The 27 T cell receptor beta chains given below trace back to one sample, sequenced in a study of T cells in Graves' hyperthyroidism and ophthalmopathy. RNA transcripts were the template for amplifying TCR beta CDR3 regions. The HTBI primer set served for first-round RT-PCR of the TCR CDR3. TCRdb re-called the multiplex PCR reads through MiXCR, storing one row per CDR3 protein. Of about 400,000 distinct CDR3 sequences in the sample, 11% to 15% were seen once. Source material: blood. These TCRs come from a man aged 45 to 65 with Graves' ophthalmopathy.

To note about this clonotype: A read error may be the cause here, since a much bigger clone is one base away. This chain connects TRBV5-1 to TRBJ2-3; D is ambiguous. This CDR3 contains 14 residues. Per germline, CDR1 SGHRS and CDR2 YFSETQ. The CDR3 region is CAGSLAGLTDTQYF. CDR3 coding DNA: TGCGCCGGCAGCTTGGCCGGGCTCACAGATACGCAGTATTTT.

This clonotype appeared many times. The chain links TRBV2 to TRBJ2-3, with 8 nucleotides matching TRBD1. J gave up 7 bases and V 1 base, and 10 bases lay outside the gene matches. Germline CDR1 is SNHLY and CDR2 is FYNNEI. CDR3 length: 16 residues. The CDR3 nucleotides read TGTGCCAGCAGTGAAGAAGGGGGACAGGTGATTTATACGCAGTATTTT. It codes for CASSEEGGQVIYTQYF.

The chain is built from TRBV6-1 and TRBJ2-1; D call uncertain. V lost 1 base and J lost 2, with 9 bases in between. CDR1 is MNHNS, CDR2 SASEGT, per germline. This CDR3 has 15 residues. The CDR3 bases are TGTGCCAGCAGTGAAGGGCCGAGCCCCTACAATGAGCAGTTCTTC. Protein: CASSEGPSPYNEQFF.

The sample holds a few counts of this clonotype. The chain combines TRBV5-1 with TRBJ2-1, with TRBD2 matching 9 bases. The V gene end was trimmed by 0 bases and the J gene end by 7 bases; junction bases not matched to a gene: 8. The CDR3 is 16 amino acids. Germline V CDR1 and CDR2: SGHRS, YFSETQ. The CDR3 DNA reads TGCGCCAGCAGCTTGGTTCGCCTAGCGGGGAAAAATGAGCAGTTCTTC. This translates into CASSLVRLAGKNEQFF. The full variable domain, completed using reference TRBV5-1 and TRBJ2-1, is KAGVTQTPRYLIKTRGQQVTLSCSPISGHRSVSWYQQTPGQGLQFLFEYFSETQRNKGNFPGRFSGRQFSNSRSEMNVSTLELGDSALYLCASSLVRLAGKNEQFFGPGTRLTVL.

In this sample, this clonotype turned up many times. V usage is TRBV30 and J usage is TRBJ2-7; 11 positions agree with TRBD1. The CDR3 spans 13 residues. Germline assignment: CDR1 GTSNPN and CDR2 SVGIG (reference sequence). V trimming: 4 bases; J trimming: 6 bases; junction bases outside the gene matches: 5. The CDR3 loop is CAWNGQGASEQYF. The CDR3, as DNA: TGTGCCTGGAATGGACAGGGGGCCTCCGAGCAGTACTTC. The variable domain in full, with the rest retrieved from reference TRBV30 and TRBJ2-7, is SQTIHQWPATLVQPVGSPLSLECTVEGTSNPNLYWYRQAAGRGLQLLFYSVGIGQISSEVPQNLSASRPQDRQFILSSKKLLLSDSGFYLCAWNGQGASEQYFGPGTRLTVT.

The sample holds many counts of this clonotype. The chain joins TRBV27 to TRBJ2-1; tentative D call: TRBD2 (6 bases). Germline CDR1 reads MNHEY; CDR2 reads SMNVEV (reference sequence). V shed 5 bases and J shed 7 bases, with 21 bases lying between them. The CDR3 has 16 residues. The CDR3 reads CASSPRGGVLQNEQFF. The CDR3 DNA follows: TGTGCCAGCAGTCCCCGAGGAGGGGTCCTACAGAATGAGCAGTTCTTC.

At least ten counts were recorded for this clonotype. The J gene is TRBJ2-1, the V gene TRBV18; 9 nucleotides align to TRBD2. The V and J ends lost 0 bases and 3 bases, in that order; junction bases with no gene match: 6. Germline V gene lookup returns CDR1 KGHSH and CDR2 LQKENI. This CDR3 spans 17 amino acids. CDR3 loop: CASSPPNSGGIYNEQFF. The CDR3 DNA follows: TGTGCCAGCTCACCACCGAATAGCGGGGGAATCTACAATGAGCAGTTCTTC. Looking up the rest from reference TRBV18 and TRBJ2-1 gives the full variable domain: NAGVMQNPRHLVRRRGQEARLRCSPMKGHSHVYWYRQLPEEGLKFMVYLQKENIIDESGMPKERFSAEFPKEGPSILRIQQVVRGDSAAYFCASSPPNSGGIYNEQFFGPGTRLTVL.

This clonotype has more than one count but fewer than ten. CDR3 nucleotides: TGTGCCATCAGCCCCGGGACTACGTCCTACGAGCAGTACTTC. It codes for CAISPGTTSYEQYF. The V gene is TRBV10-3, the J gene TRBJ2-7; the match to TRBD2 covers 7 bases. The CDR3 is 14 residues long. The V gene's germline CDR1 is ENHRY and CDR2 SYGVKD. The V segment lost 6 bases and the J segment 1 base; nucleotides outside the gene matches: 6.

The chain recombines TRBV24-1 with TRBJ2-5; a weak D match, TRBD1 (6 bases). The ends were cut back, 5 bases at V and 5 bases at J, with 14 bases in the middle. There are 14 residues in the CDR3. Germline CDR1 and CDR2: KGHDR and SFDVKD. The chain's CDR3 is CATSARGAGETQYF. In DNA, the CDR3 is TGTGCCACCAGTGCCAGGGGAGCTGGGGAGACCCAGTACTTC.

This CDR3 is CSARWTGSYGYTF. The CDR3 DNA is TGCAGTGCTAGATGGACAGGGAGCTATGGCTACACCTTC. The genes are TRBV20-1 and TRBJ1-2; 8 bases map to TRBD1. The trim removed 2 bases at V and 4 bases at J, leaving 3 bases unmatched. This CDR3 has 13 residues. Germline V CDR1 and CDR2: DFQATT, SNEGSKA (reference sequence).

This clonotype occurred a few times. For the CDR3, the DNA is TGCGCCAGCAGTTCCGGGGTAATCTCATCGGAGCAGTTCTTC. Its protein product is CASSSGVISSEQFF. The V call is TRBV5-1, the J call TRBJ2-1, with D possibly TRBD2 on 5 matching bases. The CDR3 sequence is 14 residues long. The V gene's germline CDR1 is SGHRS and CDR2 YFSETQ. Trimming stripped 5 bases from V and 10 bases from J, with 19 bases between.

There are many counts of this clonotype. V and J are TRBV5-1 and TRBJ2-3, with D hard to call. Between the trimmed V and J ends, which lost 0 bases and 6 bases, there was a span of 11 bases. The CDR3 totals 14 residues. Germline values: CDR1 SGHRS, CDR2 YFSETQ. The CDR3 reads CASSLVGYKDTQYF. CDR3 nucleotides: TGCGCCAGCAGCTTGGTAGGGTATAAGGATACGCAGTATTTT. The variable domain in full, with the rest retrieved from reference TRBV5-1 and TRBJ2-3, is KAGVTQTPRYLIKTRGQQVTLSCSPISGHRSVSWYQQTPGQGLQFLFEYFSETQRNKGNFPGRFSGRQFSNSRSEMNVSTLELGDSALYLCASSLVGYKDTQYFGPGTRLTVL.

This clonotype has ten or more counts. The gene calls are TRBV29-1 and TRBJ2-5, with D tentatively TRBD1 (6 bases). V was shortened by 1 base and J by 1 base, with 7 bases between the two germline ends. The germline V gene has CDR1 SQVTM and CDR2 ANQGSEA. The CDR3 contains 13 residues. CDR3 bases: TGCAGCGTTGAAGGGGACATCCAAGAGACCCAGTACTTC. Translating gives CSVEGDIQETQYF. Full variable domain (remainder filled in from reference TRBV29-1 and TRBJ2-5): SAVISQKPSRDICQRGTSLTIQCQVDSQVTMMFWYRQQPGQSLTLIATANQGSEATYESGFVIDKFPISRPNLTFSTLTVSNMSPEDSSIYLCSVEGDIQETQYFGPGTRLLVL.

CDR3 sequence: CASSYSDRGPFNEQFF. In DNA, the CDR3 is TGTGCCAGCAGTTACTCAGACAGGGGCCCTTTCAATGAGCAGTTCTTC. The rearrangement uses TRBV6-2 or TRBV6-3 and TRBJ2-1; 8 bases match TRBD1. This CDR3 contains 16 residues. V was clipped by 0 bases and J by 6 bases; unmatched bases: 7. The germline CDR1 and CDR2 sequences are MNHEY and SVGEGT.

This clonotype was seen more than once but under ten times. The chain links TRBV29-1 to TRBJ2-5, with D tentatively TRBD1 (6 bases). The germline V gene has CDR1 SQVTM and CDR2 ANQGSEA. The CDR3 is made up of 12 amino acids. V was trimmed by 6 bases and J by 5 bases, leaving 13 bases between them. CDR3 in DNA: TGCAGCGTAGCCACAGGGCGGGAGACCCAGTACTTC. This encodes CSVATGRETQYF. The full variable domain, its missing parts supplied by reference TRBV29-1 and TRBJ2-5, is SAVISQKPSRDICQRGTSLTIQCQVDSQVTMMFWYRQQPGQSLTLIATANQGSEATYESGFVIDKFPISRPNLTFSTLTVSNMSPEDSSIYLCSVATGRETQYFGPGTRLLVL.

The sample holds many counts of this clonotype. Here the CDR3 reads CASSHRGPRETQYF. In nucleotides, the CDR3 is TGTGCCAGCAGCCACAGGGGGCCGAGAGAGACCCAGTACTTC. The V gene is TRBV3-1, the J gene TRBJ2-5; 8 bases are a match to TRBD1. The CDR3 is 14 residues long. With V trimmed by 3 bases and J by 4 bases, 4 bases remained unmatched. The germline CDR1 and CDR2 sequences are LGHDT and YNNKEL (reference sequence).

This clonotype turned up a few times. This CDR3 reads CATSRGLSLGTDTQYF. CDR3 DNA sequence: TGTGCCACCAGCAGAGGACTCTCGCTCGGCACAGATACGCAGTATTTT. V is TRBV15 and J is TRBJ2-3; D gene uncertain. CDR1 and CDR2 (germline): LNHNV, YYDKDF (reference sequence). Trimming pared 1 base from V and 1 base from J, leaving 12 bases between. The CDR3 extends over 16 amino acids.

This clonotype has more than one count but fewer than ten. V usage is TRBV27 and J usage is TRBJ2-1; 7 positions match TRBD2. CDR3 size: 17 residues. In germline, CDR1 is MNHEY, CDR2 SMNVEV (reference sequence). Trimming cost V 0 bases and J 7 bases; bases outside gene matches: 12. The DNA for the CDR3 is TGTGCCAGCAGTTTATCGGGAGGGATAGGTTGGTCTAATGAGCAGTTCTTC. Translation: CASSLSGGIGWSNEQFF.

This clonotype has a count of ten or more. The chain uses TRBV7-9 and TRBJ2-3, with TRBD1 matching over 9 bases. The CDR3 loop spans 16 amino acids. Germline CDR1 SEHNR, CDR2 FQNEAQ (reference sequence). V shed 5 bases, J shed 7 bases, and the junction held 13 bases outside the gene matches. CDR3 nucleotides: TGTGCCAGCAGCGACACCCCGGGACAGGGAGACTATACGCAGTATTTT. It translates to CASSDTPGQGDYTQYF. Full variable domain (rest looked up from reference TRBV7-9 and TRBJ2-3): DTGVSQNPRHKITKRGQNVTFRCDPISEHNRLYWYRQTLGQGPEFLTYFQNEAQLEKSRLLSDRFSAERPKGSFSTLEIQRTEQGDSAMYLCASSDTPGQGDYTQYFGPGTRLTVL.

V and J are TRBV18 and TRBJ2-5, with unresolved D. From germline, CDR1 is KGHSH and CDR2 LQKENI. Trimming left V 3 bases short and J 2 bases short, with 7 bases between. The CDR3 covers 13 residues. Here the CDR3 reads CASSPVWQETQYF. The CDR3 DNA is TGTGCCAGCTCACCGGTGTGGCAAGAGACCCAGTACTTC.

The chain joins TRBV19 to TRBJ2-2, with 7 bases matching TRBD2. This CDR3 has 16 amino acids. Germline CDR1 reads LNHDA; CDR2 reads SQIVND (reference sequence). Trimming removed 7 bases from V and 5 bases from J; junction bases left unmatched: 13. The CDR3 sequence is CASTPRREGRTGELFF. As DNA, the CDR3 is TGTGCCAGTACCCCTCGGAGGGAGGGCCGAACCGGGGAGCTGTTTTTT. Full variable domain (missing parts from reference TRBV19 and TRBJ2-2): DGGITQSPKYLFRKEGQNVTLSCEQNLNHDAMYWYRQDPGQGLRLIYYSQIVNDFQKGDIAEGYSVSREKKESFPLTVTSAQKNPTAFYLCASTPRREGRTGELFFGEGSRLTVL.

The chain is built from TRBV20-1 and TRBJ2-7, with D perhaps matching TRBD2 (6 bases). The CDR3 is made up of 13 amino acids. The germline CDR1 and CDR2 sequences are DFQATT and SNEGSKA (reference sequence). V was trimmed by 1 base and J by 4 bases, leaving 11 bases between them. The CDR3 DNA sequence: TGCAGTGCTAGAGTCGGGAGTGGGTACGAGCAGTACTTC. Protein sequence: CSARVGSGYEQYF.

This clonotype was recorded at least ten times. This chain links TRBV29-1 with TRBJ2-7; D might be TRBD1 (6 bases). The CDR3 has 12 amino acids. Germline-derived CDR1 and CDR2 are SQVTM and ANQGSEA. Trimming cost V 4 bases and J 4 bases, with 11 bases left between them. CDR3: CSVGQGMYEQYF. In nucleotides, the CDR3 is TGCAGCGTTGGGCAGGGGATGTACGAGCAGTACTTC.

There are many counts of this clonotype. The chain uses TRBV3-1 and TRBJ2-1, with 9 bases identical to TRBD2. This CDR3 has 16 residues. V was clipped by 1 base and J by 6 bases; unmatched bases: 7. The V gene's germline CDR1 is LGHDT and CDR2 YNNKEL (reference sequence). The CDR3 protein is CASSQVAGGPLNEQFF. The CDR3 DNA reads TGTGCCAGCAGCCAAGTGGCGGGAGGGCCCCTCAATGAGCAGTTCTTC.

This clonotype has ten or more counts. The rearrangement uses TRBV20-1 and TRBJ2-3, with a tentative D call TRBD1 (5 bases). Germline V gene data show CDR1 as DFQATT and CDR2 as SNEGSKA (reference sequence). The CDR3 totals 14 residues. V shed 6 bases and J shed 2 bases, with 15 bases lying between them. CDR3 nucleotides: TGCAGTGCGGAACGGAACAGGCTCACAGATACGCAGTATTTT. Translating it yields CSAERNRLTDTQYF.

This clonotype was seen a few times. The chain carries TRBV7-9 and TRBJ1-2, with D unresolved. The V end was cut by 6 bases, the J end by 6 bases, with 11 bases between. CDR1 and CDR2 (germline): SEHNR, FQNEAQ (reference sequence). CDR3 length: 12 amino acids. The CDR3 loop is CASSPTLNGYTF. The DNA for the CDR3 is TGTGCCAGCAGTCCAACATTGAATGGCTACACCTTC.

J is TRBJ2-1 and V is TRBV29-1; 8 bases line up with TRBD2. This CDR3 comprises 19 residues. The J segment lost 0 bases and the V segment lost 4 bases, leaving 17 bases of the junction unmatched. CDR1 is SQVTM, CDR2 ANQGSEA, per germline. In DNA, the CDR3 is TGCAGCGTTGTAGGTGGTACTAGCGGACCACTAGGCTCCTACAATGAGCAGTTCTTC. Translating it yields CSVVGGTSGPLGSYNEQFF.